This TCR beta chain was documented in a study of glioma-infiltrating T cells (dated by TCRdb to about 2016). For context, the study as a whole: Sequencing of TCR alpha- and beta-chain repertoires was performed on glioma tissue, on non-neoplastic brain tissue, and on matched peripheral blood mononuclear cells. The paired cohort comprised three low-grade glioma patients, about eight primary glioblastoma patients and three non-glioma patients contributing non-neoplastic brain tissue. To gauge divergence between tissue and blood T-cell populations, every tissue-infiltrating repertoire was compared against the peripheral blood repertoire from the same patient.

Results and caveats for the whole study, not just this receptor: In non-neoplastic patients, VJ-independent divergence between tissue and blood fell below expectation, whereas in all gliomas, and especially in low-grade gliomas, the divergence rose above expectation. Only a very small number of CDR3 sequences turned up in both tissue and blood, a result put down to high CDR3 diversity combined with limited sampling. Group comparisons rested on small numbers: three non-neoplastic, three low-grade glioma and under ten glioblastoma patients.

The iRepertoire nested amplicon-rescue multiplex PCR (arm-PCR) platform was used to amplify TCR alpha and beta CDR3 regions from RNA. One-step reverse transcription and amplification used roughly 100-450 ng of tissue mRNA or PBMC total RNA as input. After bead purification, a secondary multiplex PCR added Illumina adapters, and libraries were gel-purified between 200 and 400 bp. Internal 6-nucleotide barcodes were carried by the libraries and were used for demultiplexing. Sequencing of libraries was performed on an Illumina MiSeq with 2x220 or 2x250 nucleotide paired-end reads. The original methods were these. Paired reads were merged using FLASH 1.2.11 and aligned with BWA-MEM to the GRCh37 human genome, and TRA and TRB reads were then extracted. For V and J assignment, an IMGT-derived reference of cassette sequences and CDR3 motifs that included pseudogenes was used. Three-frame translation of reads was performed, and productive CDR3s were defined as those with a C...FGXG motif and no stop codons. Unique combinations of V-J cassette pair and CDR3 amino acid sequence were defined as clonotypes. Filtering of reads was based on Hamming distance, with the threshold set by the sequence error rate of each sample in mapped regions. The public reads were quality trimmed at Q25 with fastp and then assembled into clones with MiXCR by TCRdb, keeping productive beta chains. Every distinct CDR3 protein forms one entry, paired with its most common genes and DNA. What appears here as the V and J calls and clone size reflects TCRdb's work, not the paper's. The sample table contains around 20,000 distinct CDR3 sequences; only one count was recorded for 20% to 25% of them. The top ten clonotypes cover around 14% of the sample.

This clonotype was counted many times. It has no known antigen specificity. No base-level quality is on record; no much larger clone is a single base apart. V is pared back by 1 base and J by 1 base, with 13 bases lying between the germline termini. The germline V gene (reference sequence) gives CDR1 as SEHNR and CDR2 as FQNEAQ. The CDR3, from cysteine to phenylalanine, totals 16 residues. Only CDR3 DNA is held: 48 bases, read in frame from base 1. This receptor chain uses TRBV7-9 and TRBJ1-1; the D gene lacks a confident call. The sequence was collected from a human donor with low-grade glioma or glioblastoma, undergoing nonglioma brain surgery, or in good health (not recorded which). Specimen: glioma tissue, nonneoplastic brain tissue, or PBMCs (not recorded which). The nucleotide sequence reads as follows: TGTGCCAGCAGCTTAGTGCCTTACGATAGGAACACTGAAGCTTTCTTT. This gives the protein CASSLVPYDRNTEAFF.